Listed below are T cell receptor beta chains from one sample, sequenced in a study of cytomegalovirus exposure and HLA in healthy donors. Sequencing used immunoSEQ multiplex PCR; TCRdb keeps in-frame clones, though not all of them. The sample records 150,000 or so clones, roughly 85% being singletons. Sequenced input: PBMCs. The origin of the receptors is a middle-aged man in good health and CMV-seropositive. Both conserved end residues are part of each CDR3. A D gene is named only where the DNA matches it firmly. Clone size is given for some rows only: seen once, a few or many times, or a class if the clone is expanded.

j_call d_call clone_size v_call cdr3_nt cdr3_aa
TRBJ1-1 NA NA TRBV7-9 TGTGCCAGCAGCTCACAGGAGAACACTGAAGCTTTCTTT CASSSQENTEAFF
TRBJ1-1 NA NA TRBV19 TGTGCCAGTAGTCCCCGGACAGCCATGAACACTGAAGCTTTCTTT CASSPRTAMNTEAFF
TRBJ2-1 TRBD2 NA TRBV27 TGTGCCAGCAGTTTAAGGACTAGCGCCCGGTTTTCCTACAATGAGCAGTTCTTC CASSLRTSARFSYNEQFF
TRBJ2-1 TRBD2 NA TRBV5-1 TGCGCCAGCAGCTCGGGACTAGCGGGAGTAGGCAATGAGCAGTTCTTC CASSSGLAGVGNEQFF
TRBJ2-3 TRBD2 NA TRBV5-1 TGCGCCAGCAGCCCGGCGGGAGGGAGCAGAGGAGATACGCAGTATTTT CASSPAGGSRGDTQYF
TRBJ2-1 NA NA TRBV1 TGCACCAGCAGCCAAGATCATGCGGGAGGGGTGAGGAATGAGCAGTTCTTC CTSSQDHAGGVRNEQFF
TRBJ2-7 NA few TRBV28 TGTGCCAGCACCTTGACTCCTACCTACGAGCAGTACTTC CASTLTPTYEQYF
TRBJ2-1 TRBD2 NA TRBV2 TGTGCCAGCAGTTCGCCGGGACTAGTTGTGTTTGAGCAGTTCTTC CASSSPGLVVFEQFF
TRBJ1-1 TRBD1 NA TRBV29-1 TGCAGCGGAAGGACAGGGTTGGTGAACACTGAAGCTTTCTTT CSGRTGLVNTEAFF
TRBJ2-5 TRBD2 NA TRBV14 TGTGCCAGCAGCCTTAGCGGGTTGCAGTACTTC CASSLSGLQYF
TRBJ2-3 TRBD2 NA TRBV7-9 TGTGCCAGCAGCCAACTAGCGGTCACAGATACGCAGTATTTT CASSQLAVTDTQYF
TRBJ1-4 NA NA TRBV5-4 TGTGCCAGCAGCGCGGAGGAGGGAAAACTGTTTTTT CASSAEEGKLFF
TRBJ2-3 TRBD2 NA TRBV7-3 TGTGCCAGCAGCGCGGGACTAGCGGGAAGTACAGATACGCAGTATTTT CASSAGLAGSTDTQYF
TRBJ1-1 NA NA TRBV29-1 TGCAGCGTTAGCACCTCCCACTTGATGAACACTGAAGCTTTCTTT CSVSTSHLMNTEAFF
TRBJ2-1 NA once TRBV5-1 TGCGCCAGCAGCTTACAGGGACAATACTCCTACAATGAGCAGTTCTTC CASSLQGQYSYNEQFF
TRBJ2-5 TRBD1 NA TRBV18 TGTGCCAGCTCACGGACAGGGGGAGAGACCCAGTACTTC CASSRTGGETQYF
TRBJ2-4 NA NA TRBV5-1 TGCGCCAGCAGCTTGGACAGGGTTTCCAAAAACAGTCAGTACTTC CASSLDRVSKNSQYF
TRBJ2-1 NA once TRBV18 TGTGCCAGCTCACCCCGCGAGGGTGAGCAGTTCTTC CASSPREGEQFF
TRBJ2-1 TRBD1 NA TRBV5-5 TGTGCCAGCAGCCAAGGGACAGGCTCCTACAATGAGCAGTTCTTC CASSQGTGSYNEQFF
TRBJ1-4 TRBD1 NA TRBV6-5 TGTGCCAGCACCGAAGGGACAGCAACTAATGAAAAACTGTTTTTT CASTEGTATNEKLFF
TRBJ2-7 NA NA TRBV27 TGTGCCAGCAGTTTATCATCCAGGAACGAGCAGTACTTC CASSLSSRNEQYF
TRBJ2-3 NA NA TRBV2 TGTGCCAGCCTCGGGAGTACAGATACGCAGTATTTT CASLGSTDTQYF
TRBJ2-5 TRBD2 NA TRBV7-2 TGTGCCAGCAGCCCCGGACTAGCGGGAGAGACCCAGTACTTC CASSPGLAGETQYF
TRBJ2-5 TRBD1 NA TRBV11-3 TGTGCCAGCTCCCACAGGGGTCAACAAGAGACCCAGTACTTC CASSHRGQQETQYF
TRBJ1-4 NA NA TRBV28 TGTGCCAGCAGGAGGGGGTCTCCCAATGAAAAACTGTTTTTT CASRRGSPNEKLFF
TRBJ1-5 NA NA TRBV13 TGTGCCAGCAGCACCTCAGGGGACCGCAATCAGCCCCAGCATTTT CASSTSGDRNQPQHF
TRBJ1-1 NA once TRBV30 TGTGCCTGGGACGGGGGAGAGAACACTGAAGCTTTCTTT CAWDGGENTEAFF
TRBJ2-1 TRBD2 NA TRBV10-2 TGCGCCAGCAGTGAGACGACACCAACTAGCGGGAGGGCTGATGAGCAGTTCTTC CASSETTPTSGRADEQFF
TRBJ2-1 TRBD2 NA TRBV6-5 TGTGCCAGCAGTCTTAGCGGGTCAAATGAGCAGTTCTTC CASSLSGSNEQFF
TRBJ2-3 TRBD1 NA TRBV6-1 TGTGCCAGCAGTGAACTCAGGACAGGCTATACAGATACGCAGTATTTT CASSELRTGYTDTQYF
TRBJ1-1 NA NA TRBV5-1 TGCGCCAGCAGGTTGACAGTGAACACTGAAGCTTTCTTT CASRLTVNTEAFF
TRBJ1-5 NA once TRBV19 TGTGCCAGTAGTATAGGGACAACAGCCCTCAATCAGCCCCAGCATTTT CASSIGTTALNQPQHF
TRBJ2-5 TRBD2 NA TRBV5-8 TGTGCCAGCGGGGCCGCTAGCGGGATAGGGGAGACCCAGTACTTC CASGAASGIGETQYF
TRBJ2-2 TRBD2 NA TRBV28 TGTGCCAGCAGTCCCCCGAGGGGCGGGGGGGACACCGGGGAGCTGTTTTTT CASSPPRGGGDTGELFF
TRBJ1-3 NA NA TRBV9 TGTGCCAGCAGCGAGCGGATCCCTGGAAACACCATATATTTT CASSERIPGNTIYF
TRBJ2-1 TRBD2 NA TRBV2 TGTGCCGGGGGGGTCCTGGACAATGAGCAGTTCTTC CAGGVLDNEQFF